This T cell receptor beta chain emerged from a study of T cell repertoires in cytomegalovirus infection. Per germline, CDR1 DFQATT and CDR2 SNEGSKA (reference sequence). The V and J ends lost 3 bases and 4 bases respectively, with 14 bases between them. This CDR3 has 14 residues. One entry per CDR3 protein results from TCRdb running MiXCR on the reads. The sample includes about 240,000 distinct CDR3 sequences, around 12% seen only once; the top ten take approximately 1.6%. Whole-study results and caveats: HLA-C-restricted, CMV-specific TCR beta clonotypes were dominant ex vivo.

This clonotype came up many times. As yet, its antigen is unknown. The material sequenced was PBMCs. The V gene is TRBV20-1, the J gene TRBJ2-3; D unresolved. This receptor was obtained from a human donor in good health (CMV status not recorded). Some clones in this sample may be carry-over from other donors' samples. CDR3 protein: CSARSIGLADTQYF. The CDR3 nucleotides read TGCAGTGCTAGGTCGATTGGGTTAGCAGATACGCAGTATTTT.